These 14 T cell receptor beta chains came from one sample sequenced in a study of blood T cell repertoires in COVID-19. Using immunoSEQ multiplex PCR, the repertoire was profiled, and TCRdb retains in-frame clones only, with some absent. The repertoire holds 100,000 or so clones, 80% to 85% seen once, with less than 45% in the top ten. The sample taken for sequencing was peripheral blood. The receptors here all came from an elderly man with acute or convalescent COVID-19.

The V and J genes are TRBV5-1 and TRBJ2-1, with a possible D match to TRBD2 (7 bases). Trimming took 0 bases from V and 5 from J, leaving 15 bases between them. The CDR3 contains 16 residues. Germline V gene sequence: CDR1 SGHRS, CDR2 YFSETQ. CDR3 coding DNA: TGCGCCAGCAGCTTGGCCATTGGCGGGGGCAACAATGAGCAGTTCTTC. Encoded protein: CASSLAIGGGNNEQFF.

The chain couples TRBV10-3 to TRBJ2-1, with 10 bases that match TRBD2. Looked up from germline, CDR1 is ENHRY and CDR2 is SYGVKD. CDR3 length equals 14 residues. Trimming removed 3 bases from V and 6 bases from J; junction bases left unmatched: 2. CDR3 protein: CAISDQREGNEQFF. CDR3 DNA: TGTGCCATCAGTGACCAGCGGGAGGGCAATGAGCAGTTCTTC.

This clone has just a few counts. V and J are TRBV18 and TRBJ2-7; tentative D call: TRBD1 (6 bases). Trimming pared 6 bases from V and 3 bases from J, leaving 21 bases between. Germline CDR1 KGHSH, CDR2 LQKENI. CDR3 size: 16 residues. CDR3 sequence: CASSRTGTPVRYEQYF. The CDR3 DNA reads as TGTGCCAGCTCGCGCACCGGGACACCCGTACGCTACGAGCAGTACTTC. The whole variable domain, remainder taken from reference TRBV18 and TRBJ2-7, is NAGVMQNPRHLVRRRGQEARLRCSPMKGHSHVYWYRQLPEEGLKFMVYLQKENIIDESGMPKERFSAEFPKEGPSILRIQQVVRGDSAAYFCASSRTGTPVRYEQYFGPGTRLTVT.

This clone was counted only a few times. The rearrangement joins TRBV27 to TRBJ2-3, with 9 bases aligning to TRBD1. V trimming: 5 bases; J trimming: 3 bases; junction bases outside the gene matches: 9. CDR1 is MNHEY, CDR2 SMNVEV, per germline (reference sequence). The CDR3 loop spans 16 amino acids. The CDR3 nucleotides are TGTGCCAGCAGTCCCAGGCGGGACAGGGCAACAGATACGCAGTATTTT. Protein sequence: CASSPRRDRATDTQYF.

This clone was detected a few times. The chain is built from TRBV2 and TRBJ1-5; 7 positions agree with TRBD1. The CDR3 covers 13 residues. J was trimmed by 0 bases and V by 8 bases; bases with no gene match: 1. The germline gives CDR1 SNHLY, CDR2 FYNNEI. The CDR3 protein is CASRDSSNQPQHF. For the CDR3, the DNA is TGTGCCAGCCGGGACAGTAGCAATCAGCCCCAGCATTTT.

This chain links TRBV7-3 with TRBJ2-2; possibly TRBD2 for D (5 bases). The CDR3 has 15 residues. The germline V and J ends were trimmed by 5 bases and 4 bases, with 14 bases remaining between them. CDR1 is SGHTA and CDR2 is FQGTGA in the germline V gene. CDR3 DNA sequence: TGTGCCAGCAGCATCGGCACCGCGGGCACCGGGGAGCTGTTTTTT. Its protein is CASSIGTAGTGELFF.

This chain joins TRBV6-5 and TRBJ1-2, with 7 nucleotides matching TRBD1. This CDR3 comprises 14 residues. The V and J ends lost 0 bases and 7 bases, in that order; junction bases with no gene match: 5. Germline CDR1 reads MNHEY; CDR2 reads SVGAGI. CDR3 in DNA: TGTGCCAGCAGTTACTCGGAGGGGGCAAGTGGCTACACCTTC. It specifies CASSYSEGASGYTF.

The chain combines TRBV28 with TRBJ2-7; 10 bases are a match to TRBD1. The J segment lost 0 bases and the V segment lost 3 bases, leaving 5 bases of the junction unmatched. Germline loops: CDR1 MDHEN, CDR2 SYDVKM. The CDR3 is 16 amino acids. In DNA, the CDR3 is TGTGCCAGCAGTTTTCCCTGGACAGGGGGCTCCTACGAGCAGTACTTC. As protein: CASSFPWTGGSYEQYF.

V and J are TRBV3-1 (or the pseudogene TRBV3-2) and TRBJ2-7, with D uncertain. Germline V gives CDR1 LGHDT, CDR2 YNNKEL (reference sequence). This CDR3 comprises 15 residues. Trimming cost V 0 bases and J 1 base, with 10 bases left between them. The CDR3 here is CASSQDVLRSYEQYF. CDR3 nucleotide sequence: TGTGCCAGCAGCCAAGATGTACTGAGGTCCTACGAGCAGTACTTC.

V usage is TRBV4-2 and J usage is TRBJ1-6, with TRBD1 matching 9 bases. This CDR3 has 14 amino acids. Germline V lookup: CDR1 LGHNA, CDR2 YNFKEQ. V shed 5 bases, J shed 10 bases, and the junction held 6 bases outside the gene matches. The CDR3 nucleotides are TGTGCCAGCAGCACCCGGACAGGGGACTCACCCCTCCACTTT. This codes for CASSTRTGDSPLHF.

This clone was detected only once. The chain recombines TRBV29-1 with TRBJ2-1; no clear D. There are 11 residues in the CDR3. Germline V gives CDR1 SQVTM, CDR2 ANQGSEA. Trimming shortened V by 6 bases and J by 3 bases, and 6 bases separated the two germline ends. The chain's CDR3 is CSVVNYNEQFF. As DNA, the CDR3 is TGCAGCGTCGTAAACTACAATGAGCAGTTCTTC.

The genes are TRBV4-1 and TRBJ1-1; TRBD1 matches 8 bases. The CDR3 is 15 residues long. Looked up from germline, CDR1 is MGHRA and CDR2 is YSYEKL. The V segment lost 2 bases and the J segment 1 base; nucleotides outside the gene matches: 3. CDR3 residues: CASSQTGTGNTEAFF. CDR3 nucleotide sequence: TGCGCCAGCAGCCAAACCGGGACAGGGAACACTGAAGCTTTCTTT.

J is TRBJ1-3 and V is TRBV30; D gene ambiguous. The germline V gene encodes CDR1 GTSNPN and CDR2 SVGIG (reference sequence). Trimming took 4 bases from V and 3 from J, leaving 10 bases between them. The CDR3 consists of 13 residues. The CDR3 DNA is TGTGCCTGGACGGCAGGCCTTGGAAACACCATATATTTT. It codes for CAWTAGLGNTIYF. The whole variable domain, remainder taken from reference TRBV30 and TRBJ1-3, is SQTIHQWPATLVQPVGSPLSLECTVEGTSNPNLYWYRQAAGRGLQLLFYSVGIGQISSEVPQNLSASRPQDRQFILSSKKLLLSDSGFYLCAWTAGLGNTIYFGEGSWLTVV.

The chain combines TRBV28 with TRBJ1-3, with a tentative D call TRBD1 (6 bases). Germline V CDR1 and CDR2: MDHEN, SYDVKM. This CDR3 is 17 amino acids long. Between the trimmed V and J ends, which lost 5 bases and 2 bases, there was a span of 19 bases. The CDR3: CASSRPGVGITGNTIYF. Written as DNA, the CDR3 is TGTGCCAGCAGTCGCCCAGGGGTGGGAATAACTGGAAACACCATATATTTT.